Each of the 29 T cell receptor beta chains below was sequenced from the same sample in a study of T cell repertoires in ileal Crohn's disease. Produced via immunoSEQ multiplex PCR; TCRdb's table is partial and in-frame only. The sample includes tens of thousands of clones, about 88% seen only once; the top ten take around 2.1%. Time point: neoterminal ileum biopsy at postoperative endoscopy, about 6 months after surgery. Specimen: ileal tissue. These receptors originate from an adult with Crohn's disease.

V and J are TRBV5-4 and TRBJ2-5; a weak D match, TRBD1 (6 bases). V shed 3 bases and J shed 5 bases, with 17 bases lying between them. Looked up from germline, CDR1 is SGHNT and CDR2 is YYREEE (reference sequence). There are 15 residues in the CDR3. The CDR3 spells CASSSQGMGDETQYF. The DNA of the CDR3 is TGTGCCAGCAGCTCTCAGGGGATGGGGGACGAGACCCAGTACTTC.

This chain links TRBV2 with TRBJ1-3; D is unclear. From germline, CDR1 is SNHLY and CDR2 FYNNEI. The CDR3 covers 15 residues. The ends were cut back, 3 bases at V and 1 base at J, with 10 bases in the middle. CDR3: CASSEQTLSGNTIYF. The DNA for the CDR3 is TGTGCCAGCAGTGAGCAGACACTTTCTGGAAACACCATATATTTT.

J is TRBJ1-5 and V is TRBV6-4; D is unclear. This CDR3 comprises 13 residues. Trimming removed 5 bases from V and 7 bases from J, with 12 bases in between. Germline lookup yields CDR1 MRHNA and CDR2 SNTAGT. CDR3 region: CASSPSQEQPQHF. The CDR3 bases are TGTGCCAGCAGTCCGTCTCAGGAACAGCCCCAGCATTTT.

J is TRBJ1-1 and V is TRBV4-1, with TRBD1 as a possible D gene (6 bases). Trimming stripped 4 bases from V and 1 base from J, with 13 bases between. The CDR3 covers 15 residues. Germline V lookup: CDR1 MGHRA, CDR2 YSYEKL. The CDR3 DNA follows: TGCGCCAGCAGCCCCGAGGGACACACGAACACTGAAGCTTTCTTT. Translating gives CASSPEGHTNTEAFF.

The rearrangement joins TRBV6-5 to TRBJ2-1; 9 bases are a match to TRBD2. Germline loops: CDR1 MNHEY, CDR2 SVGAGI. Unmatched junction bases numbered 6, after V lost 6 bases and J lost 6 bases. CDR3 size: 14 residues. The CDR3 here is CASSETGLANEQFF. CDR3 DNA sequence: TGTGCCAGCAGCGAAACGGGACTAGCCAATGAGCAGTTCTTC.

In its sample, this clone was seen a few times. This chain uses TRBV9 with TRBJ1-1, with D tentatively TRBD1 (5 bases). The CDR3 consists of 14 residues. Trimming cost V 1 base and J 4 bases, with 11 bases left between them. Germline-derived CDR1 and CDR2 are SGDLS and YYNGEE. DNA for the CDR3: TGTGCCAGCAGCGTATCCATCGGGGGCACTGAAGCTTTCTTT. It is translated as CASSVSIGGTEAFF.

The V gene is TRBV7-9, the J gene TRBJ2-5; 9 bases match TRBD2. Trimming cost V 5 bases and J 2 bases; bases outside gene matches: 6. The CDR3 covers 15 residues. The V gene's germline CDR1 is SEHNR and CDR2 FQNEAQ (reference sequence). The CDR3 here is CASSRTSAKQETQYF. Written as DNA, the CDR3 is TGTGCCAGCAGCCGGACTAGCGCAAAACAAGAGACCCAGTACTTC.

For the CDR3, the DNA is TGTGCCAGCAGTGAAGTTGGGGCTCTGAACACTGAAGCTTTCTTT. Amino acids: CASSEVGALNTEAFF. This chain uses TRBV6-1 with TRBJ1-1; D perhaps matches TRBD1 (5 bases). The germline V gene encodes CDR1 MNHNS and CDR2 SASEGT. CDR3 length: 15 residues. The V end was cut by 1 base, the J end by 0 bases, with 9 bases between.

This chain connects TRBV18 to TRBJ2-2; 7 bases are shared with TRBD1. The CDR3 contains 15 residues. The V gene's germline CDR1 is KGHSH and CDR2 LQKENI. The V gene end was trimmed by 4 bases and the J gene end by 3 bases; junction bases not matched to a gene: 5. The chain's CDR3 is CASSRDRADTGELFF. The CDR3 DNA follows: TGTGCCAGCTCACGTGACAGGGCAGACACCGGGGAGCTGTTTTTT. Full variable domain (rest looked up from reference TRBV18 and TRBJ2-2): NAGVMQNPRHLVRRRGQEARLRCSPMKGHSHVYWYRQLPEEGLKFMVYLQKENIIDESGMPKERFSAEFPKEGPSILRIQQVVRGDSAAYFCASSRDRADTGELFFGEGSRLTVL.

This clone turned up a few times. The chain joins TRBV6-5 to TRBJ2-7; TRBD1 matches at 10 bases. There are 13 residues in the CDR3. The ends lost 5 bases at V and 8 bases at J; junction bases unmatched: 6. Germline CDR1 and CDR2: MNHEY and SVGAGI. The CDR3 region has the DNA TGTGCCAGCAGTGCCCGGGACAGGGGCAAGCAGTACGTC. This codes for CASSARDRGKQYV.

This clone was recorded once. This sample includes further DNA sequences coding for the same CDR3. The chain joins TRBV29-1 to TRBJ2-7, with a possible D match to TRBD2 (5 bases). The CDR3 length is 12 residues. Between the trimmed V and J ends, which lost 4 bases and 1 base, there was a span of 8 bases. Germline assignment: CDR1 SQVTM and CDR2 ANQGSEA. The CDR3 loop is CSVVSGSYEQYF. Here the CDR3 DNA reads TGCAGCGTTGTATCGGGGTCCTACGAGCAGTACTTC.

The chain carries TRBV7-6 and TRBJ1-1; D may be TRBD1 (6 bases). Trimming left V 4 bases short and J 9 bases short, with 15 bases between. The germline V gene encodes CDR1 SGHVS and CDR2 FNYEAQ. This CDR3 comprises 13 residues. In DNA, the CDR3 is TGTGCCAGCAGCTCCGGGACATCCAACCAAGCTTTCTTT. This encodes CASSSGTSNQAFF. Filled out from reference TRBV7-6 and TRBJ1-1, the complete variable domain reads GAGVSQSPRYKVTKRGQDVALRCDPISGHVSLYWYRQALGQGPEFLTYFNYEAQQDKSGLPNDRFSAERPEGSISTLTIQRTEQRDSAMYRCASSSGTSNQAFFGQGTRLTVV.

This rearrangement joins TRBV20-1 to TRBJ1-2; D not resolved. CDR3 length equals 11 residues. Germline values: CDR1 DFQATT, CDR2 SNEGSKA (reference sequence). Trimming stripped 6 bases from V and 7 bases from J, with 12 bases between. The CDR3 coding sequence is TGCAGTGCGCCTGGACTGTTTGGCTACACCTTC. It yields the protein CSAPGLFGYTF.

The chain combines TRBV2 with TRBJ2-2; 7 positions agree with TRBD1. The junction had 4 bases not matched to a gene; V was cut back by 2 bases and J by 4 bases. Per germline, CDR1 SNHLY and CDR2 FYNNEI. This CDR3 contains 15 residues. The CDR3 region is CASSETPGGTGELFF. The DNA for the CDR3 is TGTGCCAGCAGTGAAACCCCAGGGGGCACCGGGGAGCTGTTTTTT.

The chain joins TRBV6-5 to TRBJ1-6; possible D gene TRBD1, 6 bases. The CDR3 extends over 12 amino acids. The V gene lost 9 bases and the J gene lost 6 bases, with 9 bases spanning the gap. From germline, CDR1 is MNHEY and CDR2 SVGAGI. The CDR3 region has the DNA TGTGCCAGTTGGGGGCCTAATTCACCCCTCCACTTT. Its protein product is CASWGPNSPLHF.

The chain carries TRBV6-1 and TRBJ2-4; D not certain. The V gene's germline CDR1 is MNHNS and CDR2 SASEGT. V lost 2 bases and J lost 2, with 19 bases in between. The CDR3 spans 18 residues. The chain's CDR3 is CASSELHGGKAPKNIQYF. In DNA, the CDR3 is TGTGCCAGCAGTGAATTACATGGCGGAAAAGCCCCCAAAAACATTCAGTACTTC.

The CDR3 coding sequence is TGTGCCAGCAGCTTAAATCTACGGGAAAATGAAAAACTGTTTTTT. Its translation is CASSLNLRENEKLFF. This sequence joins TRBV5-5 and TRBJ1-4; D is undetermined. V was clipped by 2 bases and J by 5 bases, with 13 bases between them. The CDR3 loop spans 15 amino acids. CDR1 SGHKS and CDR2 YYEKEE come from the germline V gene (reference sequence).

The chain links TRBV15 to TRBJ1-1; D gene ambiguous. Deletions cut 4 bases from V and 7 bases from J, with 13 bases between. This CDR3 has 13 amino acids. CDR1 and CDR2 (germline): LNHNV, YYDKDF (reference sequence). The CDR3 region is CATSKEGVDEAFF. CDR3 DNA: TGTGCCACCAGCAAGGAGGGAGTAGATGAAGCTTTCTTT.

The chain is built from TRBV5-6 and TRBJ1-2; no definite D call. Germline CDR1 is SGHDT and CDR2 is YYEEEE. V was pared by 0 bases and J by 1 base, with 7 bases between. The CDR3 is 14 residues long. DNA for the CDR3: TGTGCCAGCAGCTTGGCGGGGATTAACTATGGCTACACCTTC. Translating gives CASSLAGINYGYTF.

Relative to its sample, this clone is medium-sized. The CDR3 region is CASSLPAGVRTEAFF. CDR3 bases: TGTGCCAGCAGCCTTCCTGCAGGGGTTCGCACTGAAGCTTTCTTT. J is TRBJ1-1 and V is TRBV7-6; D is perhaps TRBD1 (6 bases). Between the trimmed V and J ends, which lost 5 bases and 4 bases, there was a span of 17 bases. Per germline, CDR1 SGHVS and CDR2 FNYEAQ. The CDR3 loop spans 15 amino acids.

The chain recombines TRBV9 with TRBJ2-5, with D perhaps TRBD2 (7 bases). V lost 4 bases to trimming and J lost 3 bases, with 19 bases between them. CDR3 size: 16 residues. Germline CDR1 and CDR2: SGDLS and YYNGEE. The CDR3 here is CASSPGARGGEETQYF. The CDR3 DNA follows: TGTGCCAGCAGCCCGGGCGCACGAGGGGGGGAAGAGACCCAGTACTTC.

The J gene is TRBJ2-1, the V gene TRBV19; TRBD2 matches 13 bases. Germline CDR1 and CDR2: LNHDA and SQIVND (reference sequence). The CDR3 sequence is 18 residues long. V lost 2 bases and J lost 0; bases outside the gene matches: 4. The CDR3 spells CASSIRGTSGVSYNEQFF. The CDR3 region has the DNA TGTGCCAGTAGTATACGTGGGACTAGCGGGGTCTCCTACAATGAGCAGTTCTTC.

V usage is TRBV28 and J usage is TRBJ2-4; D not certain. With 6 bases removed from V and 8 bases from J, the gap between germline ends came to 8 bases. This CDR3 is built from 11 residues. CDR1 MDHEN and CDR2 SYDVKM come from the germline V gene. The CDR3: CASSAMDIQYF. CDR3 coding DNA: TGTGCCAGCAGCGCGATGGACATTCAGTACTTC.

V is TRBV28 and J is TRBJ1-5; 10 bases map to TRBD1. This CDR3 has 14 amino acids. Germline CDR1 is MDHEN and CDR2 is SYDVKM. With V trimmed by 5 bases and J by 6 bases, 4 bases remained unmatched. CDR3 amino acids: CASSETGGLQPQHF. In nucleotides, the CDR3 is TGTGCCAGCAGTGAGACAGGGGGCCTTCAGCCCCAGCATTTT.

The V call is TRBV6-5, the J call TRBJ1-2; 11 bases map to TRBD1. The germline gives CDR1 MNHEY, CDR2 SVGAGI. Trimming took 6 bases from V and 5 from J; bases not matched to a gene: 8. The CDR3 runs to 15 residues. The CDR3 coding sequence is TGTGCCAGCAGGGCAACCGGGACAGGGGGATATGGCTACACCTTC. It is translated as CASRATGTGGYGYTF.

The CDR3 loop is CATHSRLAGYNEQFF. For the CDR3, the DNA is TGTGCCACCCACTCCCGACTAGCGGGCTACAATGAGCAGTTCTTC. V gene TRBV19 combines with J gene TRBJ2-1; TRBD2 matches at 10 bases. The germline V gene encodes CDR1 LNHDA and CDR2 SQIVND (reference sequence). CDR3 size: 15 residues. After removal of 10 bases from V and 3 bases from J, the junction contained 9 bases not matched to a gene.

This CDR3 is CASSIPGTSGQETQYF. The CDR3 DNA reads as TGCGCCAGCAGCATACCTGGGACTAGCGGCCAAGAGACCCAGTACTTC. The rearrangement joins TRBV10-2 to TRBJ2-5; 11 nucleotides match TRBD2. The CDR3 extends over 16 amino acids. Germline CDR1 WSHSY, CDR2 SAAADI. Trimming took 6 bases from V and 1 from J; bases not matched to a gene: 7.

The genes are TRBV5-4 and TRBJ1-2; D uncertain. The CDR3 sequence is 14 residues long. Germline CDR1 and CDR2: SGHNT and YYREEE (reference sequence). The V and J ends lost 4 bases and 6 bases respectively, with 16 bases between them. In nucleotides, the CDR3 is TGTGCCAGCAGCACTGCTCGGGGAAGGGATGGCTACACCTTC. It codes for CASSTARGRDGYTF.

The chain uses TRBV11-1 and TRBJ2-5; the D gene is possibly TRBD1 (6 bases). The CDR3 contains 15 residues. Germline V gives CDR1 SGHAT, CDR2 FQDESV (reference sequence). V was trimmed by 2 bases and J by 6 bases, leaving 16 bases between them. The CDR3 DNA follows: TGTGCCAGCAGCTTACCCCGGACAGTCCCTAAGACCCAGTACTTC. Its translation: CASSLPRTVPKTQYF.